Listed below are T cell receptor beta chains from one sample, sequenced in a study of blood T cell repertoires in COVID-19. Method: immunoSEQ multiplex PCR; TCRdb's copy keeps in-frame clones and lacks some. Among roughly 260,000 clones listed, roughly nine tenths were seen once. The sample comprised peripheral blood. These receptors were collected from a man aged 35 to 55 who had recovered from COVID-19. Both conserved end residues are part of each CDR3. A D gene is named only where the DNA matches it firmly. Expanded clones get a size class; other rows say once, few or many, or leave the size out.

TRBD1	TRBV27	.	TRBJ2-7	CASSPGQALYEQYF	TGTGCCAGCAGTCCGGGACAGGCCCTATACGAGCAGTACTTC
TRBD1	TRBV7-8	.	TRBJ1-2	CASSLAQGASSYGYTF	TGTGCCAGCAGCTTAGCCCAGGGGGCGTCCAGCTATGGCTACACCTTC
TRBD1	TRBV18	.	TRBJ2-2	CASSPRQGATGELFF	TGTGCCAGCTCACCCAGGCAGGGGGCCACCGGGGAGCTGTTTTTT
.	TRBV5-4	.	TRBJ1-2	CASSMDAPLRLYGYTF	TGTGCCAGCAGCATGGACGCGCCCCTTAGATTATATGGCTACACCTTC
.	TRBV10-3	.	TRBJ1-2	CAISESGIYGYTF	TGTGCCATCAGTGAGTCCGGGATCTATGGCTACACCTTC
TRBD2	TRBV27	.	TRBJ2-3	CASKGLAGGGGHTQYF	TGTGCCAGCAAGGGACTAGCGGGGGGCGGGGGACATACGCAGTATTTT
.	TRBV4-1	.	TRBJ2-7	CASSLSLVGSYEQYF	TGCGCCAGCAGCCTTTCCCTTGTCGGGTCCTACGAGCAGTACTTC
.	TRBV5-1	.	TRBJ2-3	CASSSDRSTDTQYF	TGCGCCAGCAGCTCTGACAGGAGCACAGATACGCAGTATTTT
.	TRBV20-1	.	TRBJ2-5	CSASPLQAFQETQYF	TGCAGTGCTAGTCCCTTACAGGCTTTCCAAGAGACCCAGTACTTC
.	TRBV12-3/TRBV12-4	.	TRBJ2-7	CASSPSYEQYF	TGTGCCAGCAGTCCTTCCTACGAGCAGTACTTC
.	TRBV3-1/TRBV3-2	.	TRBJ1-1	CASSQSSSGKTEAFF	TGTGCCAGCAGCCAAAGTTCGTCGGGGAAGACTGAAGCTTTCTTT
TRBD1	TRBV5-1	few	TRBJ1-2	CASSAGQGGGYTF	TGCGCCAGCAGCGCCGGACAGGGCGGCGGCTACACCTTC
.	TRBV5-4	.	TRBJ1-2	CASSLSSRDGYTF	TGTGCCAGCAGCTTGTCGTCGAGGGATGGCTACACCTTC
TRBD2	TRBV10-3	once	TRBJ2-7	CAISVLAGSAYEQYF	TGTGCCATCAGTGTTTTAGCGGGAAGCGCCTACGAGCAGTACTTC
.	TRBV19	.	TRBJ1-6	CASTEGRSYNSPLHF	TGTGCCAGTACCGAGGGAAGGTCCTATAATTCACCCCTCCACTTT
TRBD2	TRBV10-3	.	TRBJ2-2	CAISAGLAGGAGELFF	TGTGCCATCAGTGCCGGACTAGCGGGAGGCGCCGGGGAGCTGTTTTTT
TRBD1	TRBV9	.	TRBJ1-4	CASSPQDREGKLFF	TGTGCCAGCAGCCCCCAGGACAGGGAAGGTAAACTGTTTTTT
.	TRBV19	few	TRBJ1-2	CASSIRDYGYTF	TGTGCCAGTAGTATCCGAGACTATGGCTACACCTTC
.	TRBV6-5	once	TRBJ1-2	CASSYGAGVEGYTF	TGTGCCAGCAGTTACGGGGCAGGGGTAGAGGGCTACACCTTC
TRBD2	TRBV7-9	.	TRBJ2-4	CASNLGGAGERNIQYF	TGTGCCAGCAACTTGGGGGGAGCGGGAGAGAGAAACATTCAGTACTTC
TRBD1	TRBV2	.	TRBJ1-3	CASRGQGVYTIYF	TGTGCCAGCAGGGGACAGGGGGTATACACCATATATTTT
.	TRBV5-4	.	TRBJ2-7	CASSLELLTDEQYF	TGTGCCAGCAGCTTGGAGCTCCTCACCGACGAGCAGTACTTC
TRBD2	TRBV7-2	.	TRBJ2-3	CASSPAGAGDTQYF	TGTGCCAGCAGCCCAGCGGGGGCGGGGGATACGCAGTATTTT
.	TRBV18	once	TRBJ2-7	CASSPRGLKNSYEQYF	TGTGCCAGCTCACCTCGGGGATTAAAAAACTCCTACGAGCAGTACTTC
.	TRBV6-5	.	TRBJ2-7	CASRDSYEQYF	TGTGCCAGCAGGGACAGTTACGAGCAGTACTTC
.	TRBV9	.	TRBJ2-3	CASSVGEDTDTQYF	TGTGCCAGCAGCGTAGGGGAGGACACAGATACGCAGTATTTT
TRBD2	TRBV19	few	TRBJ2-1	CASSIRTSGDRNEQFF	TGTGCCAGTAGTATTAGGACTAGCGGGGATAGAAATGAGCAGTTCTTC
.	TRBV5-1	.	TRBJ2-1	CASSLGLHNEQFF	TGCGCCAGCAGCCTCGGACTCCACAATGAGCAGTTCTTC
.	TRBV30	once	TRBJ1-5	CAWAAGVNQPQHF	TGTGCCTGGGCGGCAGGGGTTAATCAGCCCCAGCATTTT
.	TRBV3-1/TRBV3-2	.	TRBJ2-7	CASSLQDGREQYF	TGTGCCAGCAGCCTACAGGACGGTAGGGAGCAGTACTTC
.	TRBV6-2/TRBV6-3	.	TRBJ1-2	CASSYSADFAGIGYTF	TGTGCCAGCAGTTACTCGGCGGATTTCGCGGGCATTGGCTACACCTTC
TRBD2	TRBV2	.	TRBJ2-7	CATKSRLAGGHEQYF	TGTGCCACCAAATCGCGGCTAGCGGGGGGACACGAGCAGTACTTC
TRBD2	TRBV7-6	.	TRBJ2-1	CASSPASGSYNEQFF	TGTGCCAGCAGCCCTGCTAGCGGATCCTACAATGAGCAGTTCTTC
TRBD1	TRBV29-1	once	TRBJ1-2	CSERTGDYGYTF	TGCAGTGAACGGACAGGGGACTATGGCTACACCTTC
TRBD2	TRBV4-2	.	TRBJ2-3	CASSQRLAQDTQYF	TGTGCCAGCAGCCAAAGACTAGCGCAAGATACGCAGTATTTT
.	TRBV4-2	.	TRBJ2-2	CASSQGIAVVKAGELFF	TGTGCCAGCAGCCAAGGTATTGCGGTAGTGAAAGCCGGGGAGCTGTTTTTT
.	TRBV7-8	.	TRBJ2-5	CASSLDSQETQYF	TGTGCCAGCAGCTTGGACAGCCAAGAGACCCAGTACTTC
.	TRBV6-6	.	TRBJ2-7	CASSFMDGGYEQYF	TGTGCCAGCAGTTTCATGGACGGAGGATACGAGCAGTACTTC
.	TRBV6-2/TRBV6-3	once	TRBJ2-5	CASSYSKVSGGQETQYF	TGTGCCAGCAGTTACTCGAAGGTCTCCGGGGGCCAAGAGACCCAGTACTTC
TRBD1	TRBV18	.	TRBJ1-2	CASSPPRDRPNYGYTF	TGTGCCAGCTCACCGCCCCGGGACAGACCTAACTATGGCTACACCTTC
TRBD2	TRBV5-1	.	TRBJ2-5	CASSLGLAGSSWETQYF	TGCGCCAGCAGCTTGGGACTAGCGGGATCAAGCTGGGAGACCCAGTACTTC
TRBD1	TRBV5-4	.	TRBJ1-2	CASSPGQGATYGYTF	TGTGCCAGCAGCCCTGGGCAGGGGGCTACCTATGGCTACACCTTC
.	TRBV28	.	TRBJ1-2	CASRLQPGGSVHYGYTF	TGTGCCAGCAGACTACAACCGGGGGGCAGCGTCCACTATGGCTACACCTTC
.	TRBV11-3	few	TRBJ2-2	CASSPPLGGLANTGELFF	TGTGCCAGCAGCCCCCCCTTGGGGGGGCTAGCGAACACCGGGGAGCTGTTTTTT
.	TRBV6-5	.	TRBJ2-3	CASSYEARSTDTQYF	TGTGCCAGCAGTTACGAGGCACGGAGCACAGATACGCAGTATTTT
.	TRBV3-1/TRBV3-2	.	TRBJ1-4	CASSQAPGDEKLFF	TGTGCCAGCAGCCAAGCTCCGGGGGATGAAAAACTGTTTTTT
.	TRBV5-1	.	TRBJ1-1	CASSLSTGITEAFF	TGCGCCAGCAGCTTGTCAACAGGGATCACTGAAGCTTTCTTT
.	TRBV7-9	.	TRBJ2-3	CASKRTFGPTDTQYF	TGTGCCAGCAAGAGAACTTTCGGTCCCACAGATACGCAGTATTTT
TRBD1	TRBV7-8	.	TRBJ2-5	CASSIGTGRAQETQYF	TGTGCCAGCAGCATCGGGACAGGGAGAGCCCAAGAGACCCAGTACTTC
TRBD1	TRBV6-2/TRBV6-3	.	TRBJ2-4	CASSYFRGTGIGAKNIQYF	TGTGCCAGCAGTTACTTTCGGGGGACAGGCATAGGGGCCAAAAACATTCAGTACTTC
.	TRBV3-1/TRBV3-2	.	TRBJ2-2	CASSRSSTGELFF	TGTGCCAGCAGCCGAAGTAGCACCGGGGAGCTGTTTTTT